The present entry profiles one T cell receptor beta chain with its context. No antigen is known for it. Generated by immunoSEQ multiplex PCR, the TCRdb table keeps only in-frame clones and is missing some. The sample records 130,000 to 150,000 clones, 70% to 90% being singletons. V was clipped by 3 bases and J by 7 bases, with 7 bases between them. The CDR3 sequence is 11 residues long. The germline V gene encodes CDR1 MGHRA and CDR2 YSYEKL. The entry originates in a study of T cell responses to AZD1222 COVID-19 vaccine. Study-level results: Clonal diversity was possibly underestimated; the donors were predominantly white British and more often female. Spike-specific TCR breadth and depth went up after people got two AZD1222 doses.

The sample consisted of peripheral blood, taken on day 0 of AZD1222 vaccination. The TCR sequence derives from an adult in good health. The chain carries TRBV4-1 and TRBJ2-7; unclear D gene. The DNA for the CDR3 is TGCGCCAGCAGCCAGGGCAGGGAGCAGTACTTC. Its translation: CASSQGREQYF.